The clone carrying this TCR beta chain was counted many times. Its antigen is unidentified. These data belong to a study of blood T cells in healthy people across ages. Study results and caveats: Higher diversity and more naive CD4+ cells were features of long-lived donors, compared to aged donors. The unknown donor CMV status may have confounded expanded clonotype changes.

Per sample, a minimum of 7 million PBMCs were isolated. A second PCR, run for about 7 to 12 cycles, used a sample-barcoded 5' primer plus a J-beta primer mix. A single record per CDR3 protein comes from TCRdb applying MiXCR to the 5' RACE reads. The sample lists hundreds of thousands of distinct CDR3 sequences, approximately 52% occurring once. The CDR3 runs to 15 residues. Trimming removed 2 bases at V and 2 bases at J, with 13 bases between. Per germline, CDR1 SGHTA and CDR2 FQGNSA. The chain recombines TRBV7-2 with TRBJ2-7, with D uncertain. Sequences were obtained from blood. This TCR came from a woman aged 80 or over in good health. CDR3 sequence (DNA): TGTGCCAGCAGCTTAAGTGTCCACGGAGCCTACGAGCAGTACTTC. It codes for CASSLSVHGAYEQYF. The complete variable domain, with remaining parts taken from reference TRBV7-2 and TRBJ2-7, reads GAGVSQSPSNKVTEKGKDVELRCDPISGHTALYWYRQSLGQGLEFLIYFQGNSAPDKSGLPSDRFSAERTGGSVSTLTIQRTQQEDSAVYLCASSLSVHGAYEQYFGPGTRLTVT.